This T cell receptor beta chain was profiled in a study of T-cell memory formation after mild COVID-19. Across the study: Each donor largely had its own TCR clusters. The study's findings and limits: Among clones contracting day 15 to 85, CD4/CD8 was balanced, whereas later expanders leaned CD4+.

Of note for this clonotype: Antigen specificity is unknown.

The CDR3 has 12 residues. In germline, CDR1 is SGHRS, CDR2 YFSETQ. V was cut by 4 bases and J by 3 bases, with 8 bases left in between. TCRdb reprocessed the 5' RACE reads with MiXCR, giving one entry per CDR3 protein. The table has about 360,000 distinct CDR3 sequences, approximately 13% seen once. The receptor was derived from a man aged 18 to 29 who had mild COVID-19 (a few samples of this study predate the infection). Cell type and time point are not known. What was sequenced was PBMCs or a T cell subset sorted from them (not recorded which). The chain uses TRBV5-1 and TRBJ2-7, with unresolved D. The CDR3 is CASSTGFYEQYF. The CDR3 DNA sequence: TGCGCCAGCAGCACCGGCTTCTACGAGCAGTACTTC. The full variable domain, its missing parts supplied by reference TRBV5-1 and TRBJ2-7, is KAGVTQTPRYLIKTRGQQVTLSCSPISGHRSVSWYQQTPGQGLQFLFEYFSETQRNKGNFPGRFSGRQFSNSRSEMNVSTLELGDSALYLCASSTGFYEQYFGPGTRLTVT.